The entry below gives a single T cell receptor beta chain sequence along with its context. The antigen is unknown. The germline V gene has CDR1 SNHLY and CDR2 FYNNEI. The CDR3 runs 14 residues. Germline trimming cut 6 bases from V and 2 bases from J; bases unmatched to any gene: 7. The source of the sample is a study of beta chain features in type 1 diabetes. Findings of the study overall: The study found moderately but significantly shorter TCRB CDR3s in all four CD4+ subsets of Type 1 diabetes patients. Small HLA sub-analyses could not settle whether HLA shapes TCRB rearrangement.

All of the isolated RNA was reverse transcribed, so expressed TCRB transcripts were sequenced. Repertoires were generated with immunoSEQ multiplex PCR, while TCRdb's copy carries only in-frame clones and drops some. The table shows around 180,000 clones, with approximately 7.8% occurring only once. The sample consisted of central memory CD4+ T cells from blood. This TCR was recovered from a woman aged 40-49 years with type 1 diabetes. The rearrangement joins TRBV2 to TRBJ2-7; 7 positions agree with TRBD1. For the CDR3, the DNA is TGTGCCAGCAGCACTATTGGGACAGCCTACGAGCAGTACTTC. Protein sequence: CASSTIGTAYEQYF.